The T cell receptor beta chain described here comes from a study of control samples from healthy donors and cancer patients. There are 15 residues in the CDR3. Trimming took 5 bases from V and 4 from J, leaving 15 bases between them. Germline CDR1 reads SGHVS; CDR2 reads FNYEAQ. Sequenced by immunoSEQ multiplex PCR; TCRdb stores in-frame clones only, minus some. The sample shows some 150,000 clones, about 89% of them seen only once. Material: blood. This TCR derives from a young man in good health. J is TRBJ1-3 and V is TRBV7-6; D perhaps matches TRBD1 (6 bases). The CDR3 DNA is TGTGCCAGCAGCCCGGTGGGGGCGGGCGGAAACACCATATATTTT. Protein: CASSPVGAGGNTIYF.